A selection of T cell receptor beta chains follows, all from one sample in a study of T cell responses to AZD1222 COVID-19 vaccine. Generated by immunoSEQ multiplex PCR, the TCRdb table keeps only in-frame clones and is missing some. Of 80,000 or so clones in the sample, 90% were seen once. Material: peripheral blood, obtained 28 days after the second AZD1222 dose. These receptor sequences come from an adult who received the AZD1222 COVID-19 vaccine. Both conserved end residues are part of each CDR3. Fields, in order: J gene, V gene, clone size, CDR3 protein. Clone size appears in some rows only: once, few, many, or a class for an expanded clone.

TRBJ2-3	TRBV3-1/TRBV3-2	few	CASSQVLTSELTDTQYF
TRBJ1-1	TRBV24-1	.	CATSDITGRWTEAFF
TRBJ2-3	TRBV12-3/TRBV12-4	.	CASSFRDTQYF
TRBJ1-2	TRBV19	.	CASSLRTGTNYGYTF
TRBJ2-7	TRBV24-1	.	CATSEGYNYEQYF
TRBJ2-7	TRBV11-3	.	CASSPSQDRGGEQYF
TRBJ2-7	TRBV11-3	.	CASSLNRVTYEQYF
TRBJ1-2	TRBV3-1/TRBV3-2	.	CASSQPHGGYTF
TRBJ2-7	TRBV3-1/TRBV3-2	few	CASSTSGRINEGRHEQYF
TRBJ2-7	TRBV15	.	CATSRDADRVNEQYF
TRBJ1-2	TRBV6-5	once	CASSQDRARFYGYTF
TRBJ1-3	TRBV10-1	.	CASSERTGGAGGNTIYF
TRBJ2-7	TRBV28	.	CASRDDRDEQYF
TRBJ1-2	TRBV20-1	.	CSARGPHGYTF
TRBJ1-3	TRBV7-9	.	CASSLKSRSSGNTIYF
TRBJ2-5	TRBV3-1/TRBV3-2	.	CASSQEVAGGTQETQYF
TRBJ1-1	TRBV19	.	CASKGNTEAFF
TRBJ2-1	TRBV5-1	.	CASSLVAGGGYNEQFF
TRBJ2-7	TRBV9	.	CASSVGGGTNEQYF
TRBJ2-3	TRBV6-5	once	CASSYWAGALEAQYF
TRBJ1-1	TRBV7-9	.	CASSFGGLDEAFF
TRBJ2-7	TRBV30	.	CAWTLGAGTGGISYEQYF
TRBJ1-1	TRBV5-4	.	CASSSAETMNTEAFF
TRBJ2-3	TRBV6-1	.	CASSEVRIGADPQYF
TRBJ1-2	TRBV12-3/TRBV12-4	.	CASSFGRGGYTF
TRBJ2-1	TRBV7-9	.	CASSPTTDWASREQFF
TRBJ1-5	TRBV30	.	CAWSVGPRGQQPQHF
TRBJ2-1	TRBV9	once	CASSVGTGWGNEQFF
TRBJ1-6	TRBV27	.	CASREALRSYNSPLHF
TRBJ2-7	TRBV6-1	.	CASSEAYEQYF
TRBJ2-3	TRBV4-2	once	CASSQDSGSLRDTQYF
TRBJ2-1	TRBV9	.	CASSPGTGPAGRVLEQFF
TRBJ1-5	TRBV27	once	CASIIIRGARQPQHF
TRBJ1-5	TRBV6-6	.	CASSNQGGDQPQHF
TRBJ1-5	TRBV21-1	few	CASSKAGRPFSNQPQHF
TRBJ1-4	TRBV27	.	CASRSGQGLFNEKLFF
TRBJ2-3	TRBV29-1	.	CSVVPLGTSGPEKQYF
TRBJ2-1	TRBV10-3	.	CATEGLNNEQFF
TRBJ2-1	TRBV9	.	CASSVLAGPYNEQFF
TRBJ2-7	TRBV5-1	.	CASSPPPSHREETYEQYF
TRBJ1-5	TRBV5-6	.	CASSLTGIWDQPQHF
TRBJ2-2	TRBV9	.	CASSVDQVTGELFF
TRBJ2-5	TRBV18	.	CASSPLPPGGGTQYF
TRBJ2-3	TRBV6-1	.	CASSDPLRVSTDTQYF
TRBJ1-3	TRBV3-1/TRBV3-2	.	CASSQSLSLSGNTIYF
TRBJ2-2	TRBV7-6	.	CASSNQRTGGTGELFF
TRBJ1-2	TRBV12-3/TRBV12-4	.	CASSFSGEGGYTF
TRBJ2-1	TRBV5-1	.	CASGPGTSYNEQFF
TRBJ2-1	TRBV5-4	.	CASSNKAGGDNEQFF
TRBJ2-3	TRBV5-6	.	CASSTLGQGATDTQYF
TRBJ2-2	TRBV30	.	CAWSETVNTGELFF
TRBJ1-2	TRBV24-1	.	CATSDLNRAGYTF
TRBJ1-1	TRBV20-1	.	CSASNRLRVNTEAFF
TRBJ1-4	TRBV29-1	.	CSVESGQFNEKLFF
TRBJ2-2	TRBV24-1	.	CATSDSRRGYTGELFF